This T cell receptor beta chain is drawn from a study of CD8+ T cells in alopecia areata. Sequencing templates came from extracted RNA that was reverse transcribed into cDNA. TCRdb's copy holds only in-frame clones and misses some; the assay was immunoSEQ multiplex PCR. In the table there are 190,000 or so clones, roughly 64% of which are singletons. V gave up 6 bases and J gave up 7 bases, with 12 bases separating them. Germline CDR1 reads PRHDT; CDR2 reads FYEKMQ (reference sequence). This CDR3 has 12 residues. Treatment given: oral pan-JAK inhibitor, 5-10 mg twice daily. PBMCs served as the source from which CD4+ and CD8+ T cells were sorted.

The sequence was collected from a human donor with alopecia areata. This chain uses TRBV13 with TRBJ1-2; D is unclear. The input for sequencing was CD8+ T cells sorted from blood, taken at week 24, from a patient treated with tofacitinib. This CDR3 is CASSYLTVGYTF. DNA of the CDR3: TGTGCCAGCAGTTACCTGACCGTTGGCTACACCTTC.